The present entry profiles one T cell receptor beta chain with its context. The target antigen is unknown. This record comes from a study of shared clonotypes between healthy human individuals. Findings of the study overall: The authors expected sequencing depth to affect clonotype sharing among donors.

V was pared by 4 bases and J by 5 bases, with 7 bases between. The length of the CDR3 is 12 residues. Germline CDR1 and CDR2: SNHLY and FYNNEI. Genomic DNA for unsorted samples was obtained from about 90 million PBMCs. Several immunoSEQ 96-well plates shared each subset's DNA, each plate a replicate. About 30,000 T cell genomes, or approximately 300 ng DNA, went into replicate PCRs of unsorted PBMC. The method was immunoSEQ multiplex PCR; TCRdb's version includes in-frame clones alone and lacks a portion of them. The data show hundreds of thousands of clones, 76% seen once. The chain carries TRBV2 and TRBJ2-3; D unclear. Sequencing used PBMCs. This sequence was found in a woman aged 40 to 50 in good health. Some clones in this sample may be carry-over from other donors' samples. CDR3: CASSGGKDTQYF. CDR3 DNA: TGTGCCAGCAGTGGTGGGAAAGATACGCAGTATTTT.